The T cell receptor (beta chain) under discussion was sequenced for a study of post-analysis software for immune sequencing data. Whole-study results and caveats: Diversity measured as normalized Chao1 was significantly lower in multiple sclerosis patients than in controls. Strong co-clustering by F measure was seen for same-batch samples.

There are a few counts of this clonotype. The antigen is not known. Unique molecular identifiers were carried by the TCR beta cDNA libraries. Researchers reported about 500,000 cDNA molecules coming from roughly 1 to 10 million T cells. Each CDR3 protein gets one entry after TCRdb re-called the PCR reads with MiXCR. The sample has roughly 430,000 distinct CDR3 sequences, 30% to 45% seen once. Material: blood. This clonotype was obtained from a girl aged 2 to 10 with multiple sclerosis.

Here the CDR3 DNA reads TGTGCCATCAGTGAGTCAGGAGGGGCTAGTATCTACAATGAGCAGTACTTC. Its protein is CAISESGGASIYNEQYF. The chain couples TRBV10-3 to TRBJ2-5, with D tentatively TRBD2 (6 bases). V was trimmed by 0 bases and J by 11 bases, leaving 25 bases between them. Germline loops: CDR1 ENHRY, CDR2 SYGVKD. The CDR3 spans 17 residues.